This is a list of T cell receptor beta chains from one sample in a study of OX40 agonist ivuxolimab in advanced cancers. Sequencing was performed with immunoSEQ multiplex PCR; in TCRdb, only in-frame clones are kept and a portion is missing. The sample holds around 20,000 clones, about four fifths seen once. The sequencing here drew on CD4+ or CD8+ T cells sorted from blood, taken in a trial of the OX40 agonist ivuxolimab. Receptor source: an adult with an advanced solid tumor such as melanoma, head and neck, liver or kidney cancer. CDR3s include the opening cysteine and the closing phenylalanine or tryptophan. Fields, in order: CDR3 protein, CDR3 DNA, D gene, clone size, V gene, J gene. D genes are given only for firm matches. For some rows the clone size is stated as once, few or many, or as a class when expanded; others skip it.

CDR3 protein: CASSSGQTSGNTIYF
CDR3 DNA: TGTGCCAGCAGCTCGGGACAAACCTCTGGAAACACCATATATTTT
D gene: .
clone size: .
V gene: TRBV5-5
J gene: TRBJ1-3

CDR3 protein: CASSFVAFNEQFF
CDR3 DNA: TGTGCCAGCAGCTTTGTAGCGTTTAATGAGCAGTTCTTC
D gene: .
clone size: .
V gene: TRBV7-3
J gene: TRBJ2-1

CDR3 protein: CAISLDRSNTEAFF
CDR3 DNA: TGTGCCATCAGCTTGGACAGATCCAACACTGAAGCTTTCTTT
D gene: .
clone size: .
V gene: TRBV10-3
J gene: TRBJ1-1

CDR3 protein: CASSLRAGTGELFF
CDR3 DNA: TGTGCCAGCAGCTTACGGGCGGGAACCGGGGAGCTGTTTTTT
D gene: .
clone size: .
V gene: TRBV11-2
J gene: TRBJ2-2

CDR3 protein: CASSYLSNEQYF
CDR3 DNA: TGTGCCAGCAGTTACCTGAGTAACGAGCAGTACTTC
D gene: .
clone size: few
V gene: TRBV6-6
J gene: TRBJ2-7

CDR3 protein: CASSLWEYNSPLHF
CDR3 DNA: TGTGCCAGCAGCTTATGGGAATATAATTCACCCCTCCACTTT
D gene: .
clone size: .
V gene: TRBV5-4
J gene: TRBJ1-6

CDR3 protein: CASSIGGQGTGELFF
CDR3 DNA: TGTGCCAGTAGTATAGGGGGTCAGGGCACCGGGGAGCTGTTTTTT
D gene: .
clone size: few
V gene: TRBV19
J gene: TRBJ2-2

CDR3 protein: CASSIDLDAGELFF
CDR3 DNA: TGTGCCAGTAGTATAGATCTAGACGCCGGGGAGCTGTTTTTT
D gene: .
clone size: .
V gene: TRBV19
J gene: TRBJ2-2

CDR3 protein: CASSRWGTADQPQHF
CDR3 DNA: TGTGCCAGCAGCCGCTGGGGGACAGCGGATCAGCCCCAGCATTTT
D gene: TRBD1
clone size: once
V gene: TRBV16
J gene: TRBJ1-5

CDR3 protein: CASSLTGPGELFF
CDR3 DNA: TGTGCCAGCAGCCTCACAGGGCCCGGGGAGCTGTTTTTT
D gene: .
clone size: .
V gene: TRBV5-6
J gene: TRBJ2-2

CDR3 protein: CASSMTGGQPQHF
CDR3 DNA: TGTGCCAGCAGCATGACGGGGGGTCAGCCCCAGCATTTT
D gene: .
clone size: .
V gene: TRBV7-3
J gene: TRBJ1-5